Below, 5 T cell receptor beta chains from the same sample are listed, as sequenced in a study of OX40 agonist ivuxolimab in advanced cancers. Assay used: immunoSEQ multiplex PCR; TCRdb lists only in-frame clones, some missing. The data contain tens of thousands of clones, more than 80% of them seen just once; the ten biggest clones take up 1.5% to 2%. Source: CD4+ or CD8+ T cells sorted from blood, taken in a trial of the OX40 agonist ivuxolimab. The receptors stem from an adult with an advanced solid tumor such as melanoma, head and neck, liver or kidney cancer.

This chain uses TRBV5-1 with TRBJ2-2; 12 bases agree with TRBD2. The length of the CDR3 is 15 residues. From germline, CDR1 is SGHRS and CDR2 YFSETQ. After removal of 5 bases from V and 8 bases from J, the junction contained 7 bases not matched to a gene. This CDR3 reads CASSRLAGARGELFF. DNA of the CDR3: TGCGCCAGCAGTCGACTAGCGGGAGCACGTGGGGAGCTGTTTTTT.

V and J are TRBV19 and TRBJ1-5; 7 positions agree with TRBD1. The length of the CDR3 is 14 residues. CDR1 and CDR2 (germline): LNHDA, SQIVND (reference sequence). The V and J ends lost 4 bases and 2 bases, in that order; junction bases with no gene match: 2. The chain's CDR3 is CASSTTGGNQPQHF. CDR3 coding DNA: TGTGCCAGTAGTACAACAGGGGGCAATCAGCCCCAGCATTTT.

This sequence joins TRBV30 and TRBJ2-5, with no clear D. The CDR3 is 11 residues long. Looked up from germline, CDR1 is GTSNPN and CDR2 is SVGIG (reference sequence). V was cut by 3 bases and J by 8 bases, with 10 bases left in between. Here the CDR3 DNA reads TGTGCCTGGAGGTCAGCCCCCACCCAGTACTTC. This gives the protein CAWRSAPTQYF.

The chain couples TRBV7-2 to TRBJ1-4, with D possibly TRBD1 on 6 matching bases. The CDR3 runs to 16 residues. Per germline, CDR1 SGHTA and CDR2 FQGNSA. The germline V and J ends were trimmed by 1 base and 5 bases, with 14 bases remaining between them. The CDR3: CASSLGLGAANEKLFF. CDR3 DNA: TGTGCCAGCAGCTTAGGTTTGGGGGCAGCCAATGAAAAACTGTTTTTT.

The V and J genes are TRBV5-1 and TRBJ2-5; TRBD1 aligns across 10 bases. V dropped 1 base and J dropped 3; count of bases not matched to a gene: 9. The CDR3 sequence is 17 residues long. CDR1 SGHRS and CDR2 YFSETQ come from the germline V gene. The CDR3 here is CASSLWGPGTGEETQYF. The DNA of the CDR3 is TGCGCCAGCAGCTTGTGGGGGCCCGGGACAGGGGAAGAGACCCAGTACTTC.